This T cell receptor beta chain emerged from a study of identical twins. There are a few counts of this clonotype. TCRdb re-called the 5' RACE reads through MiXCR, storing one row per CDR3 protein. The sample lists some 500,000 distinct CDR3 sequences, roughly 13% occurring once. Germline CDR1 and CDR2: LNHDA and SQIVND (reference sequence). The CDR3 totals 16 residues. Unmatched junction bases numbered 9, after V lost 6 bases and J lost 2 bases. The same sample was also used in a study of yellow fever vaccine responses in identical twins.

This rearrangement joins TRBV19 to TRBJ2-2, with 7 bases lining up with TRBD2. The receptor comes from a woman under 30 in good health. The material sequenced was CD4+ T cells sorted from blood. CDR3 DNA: TGTGCCAGTAGCGATCCGGGACTACGAAACACCGGGGAGCTGTTTTTT. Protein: CASSDPGLRNTGELFF.